This TCR beta chain derives from a study of regulatory T cells in long-lasting Graves disease (dated by TCRdb to the early 2020s). Looking at the study overall: Persistent Graves' disease was defined as antithyroid drug treatment for over 5 years with persistently positive TSH receptor autoantibodies. A total of some 33 samples were covered by TCR sequencing, comprising roughly 13 persistent and roughly 20 newly diagnosed Graves' disease patients. The study took place in China and was registered as a clinical trial. On average, persistent Graves' disease patients in the clinical cohort had been on antithyroid drugs for approximately ten years. Persistent Graves' disease patients were compared with newly diagnosed Graves' disease patients by peripheral blood TCR sequencing and RNA sequencing. Summary of the overall study and its limitations: Patients with persistent disease shared more public clonotypes (around 2,500) than newly diagnosed patients did (nearly 1,000). The authors acknowledged the small sample size as a limitation that may reduce accuracy. Persistent Graves' disease patients showed lower TCR Shannon entropy and fewer highly expanded clones than newly diagnosed patients, suggesting clonal expansion. Only peripheral blood was studied, because thyroid tissue, the primary lesion, was inaccessible. Only the TCR beta chain was sequenced and analyzed.

The library was generated by multiplex PCR. TCRdb shows the sequencer as Illumina HiSeq 4000. iRepertoire HTBI primers and Arm-PCR amplification of CDR3 regions were used to construct TCR beta libraries. Before sequencing, the PCR products went through gel purification. For the original study's pipeline: A total of 62 TRBV and under 15 TRBJ segments were identified across samples and were used for gene usage analysis of CDR3 amino acid clonotypes. COPE and FqMerger were used to merge the filtered high-quality paired reads into contigs. Contigs were aligned with BLAST to IMGT TRBV, TRBD and TRBJ reference genes, and CDR3 was defined per IMGT. Highly expanded clones were defined as clonotypes with a frequency above 0.1%. Shannon entropy served as the measure of repertoire diversity, while the Gini coefficient captured V-J evenness. A clonotype found in more than one individual was treated as public. TCRdb ran its own pipeline on the public reads, namely fastp trimming at Q25 and MiXCR clone calling, and kept in-frame beta chains. Identical CDR3 protein sequences are pooled into one entry, listed with their most common genes and DNA. The V and J calls follow TCRdb's processing rather than the paper's. The sample table holds 350,000 to 450,000 distinct CDR3 sequences, of which around 21% were seen once. The top ten clonotypes cover less than 25% of the sample.

The time point label, as the study defines it: persistent/refractory GD, antithyroid drugs over 5 years with positive TRAb. For both TCR sequencing and RNA sequencing, RNA was extracted from PBMCs using TRIzol. Graves' disease was diagnosed according to American Thyroid Association guidelines. Recruitment of patients was carried out at an endocrinology department in Xi'an, China. Each patient gave approximately 8.8 milliliters of peripheral blood, collected in an EDTA anticoagulant tube. Ficoll Paque Plus density gradient separation was used to isolate PBMCs, and no further T cell sorting was done. An Agilent 2100 Bioanalyzer and agarose gel were used to check RNA quality, and a NanoDrop 2000 was used to measure RNA concentration. This clonotype was seen only a few times. Its cognate antigen has yet to be identified. Base qualities are not recorded, but no much larger clone differs from it by a single base.

This material consisted of peripheral blood mononuclear cells (PBMCs), taken when the disease was refractory, from a patient treated with antithyroid drugs. This TCR was recovered from a female donor with Graves disease.

The nucleotides read TGTGCCAGCAGCTTAGAAACTACCACGGAGACCCAGTACTTC. It translates as CASSLETTTETQYF. The chain joins TRBV7-2 to TRBJ2-5, with no confident D gene call. Measured from the cysteine to the phenylalanine, the CDR3 is 14 residues long. Here the CDR3 DNA is all that survives: 42 bases in frame from base 1. Reading the germline V gene gives CDR1 SGHTA and CDR2 FQGNSA. V is cut by 1 base and J by 5 bases, and the space between the germline ends is 11 bases.